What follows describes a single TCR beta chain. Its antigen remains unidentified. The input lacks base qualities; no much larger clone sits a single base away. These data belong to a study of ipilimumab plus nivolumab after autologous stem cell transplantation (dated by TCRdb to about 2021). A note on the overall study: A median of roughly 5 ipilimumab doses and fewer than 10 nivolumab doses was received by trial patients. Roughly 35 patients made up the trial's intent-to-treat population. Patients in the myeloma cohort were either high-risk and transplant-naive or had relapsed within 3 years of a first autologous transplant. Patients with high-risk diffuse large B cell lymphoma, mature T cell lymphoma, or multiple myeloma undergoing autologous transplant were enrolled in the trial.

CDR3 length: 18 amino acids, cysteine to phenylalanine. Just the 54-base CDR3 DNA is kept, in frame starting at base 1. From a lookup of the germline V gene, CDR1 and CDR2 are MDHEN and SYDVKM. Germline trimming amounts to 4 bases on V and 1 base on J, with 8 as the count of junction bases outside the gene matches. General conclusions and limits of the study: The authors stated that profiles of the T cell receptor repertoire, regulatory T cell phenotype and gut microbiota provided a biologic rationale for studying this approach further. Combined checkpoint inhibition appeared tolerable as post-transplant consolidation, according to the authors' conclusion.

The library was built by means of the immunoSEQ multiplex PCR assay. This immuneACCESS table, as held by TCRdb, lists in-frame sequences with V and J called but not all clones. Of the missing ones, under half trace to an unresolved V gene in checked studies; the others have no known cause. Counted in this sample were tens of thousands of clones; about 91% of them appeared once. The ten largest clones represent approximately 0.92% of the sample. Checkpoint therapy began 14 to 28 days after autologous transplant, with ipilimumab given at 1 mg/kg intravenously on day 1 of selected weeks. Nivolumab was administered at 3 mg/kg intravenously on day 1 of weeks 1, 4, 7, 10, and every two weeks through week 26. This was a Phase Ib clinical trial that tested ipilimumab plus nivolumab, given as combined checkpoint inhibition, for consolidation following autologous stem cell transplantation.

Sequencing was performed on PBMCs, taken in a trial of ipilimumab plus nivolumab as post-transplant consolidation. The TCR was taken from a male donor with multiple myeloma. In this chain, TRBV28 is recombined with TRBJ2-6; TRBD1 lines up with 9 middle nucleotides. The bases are TGTGCCAGCAGTTCAGGAACAGGGGGCGCGTCTGGGGCCAACGTCCTGACTTTC. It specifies CASSSGTGGASGANVLTF.